This TCR beta chain was sequenced in a study of identical twins. This CDR3 is built from 16 residues. V shed 1 base and J 6 bases; nucleotides not matched to a gene: 7. Germline CDR1 is MNHEY and CDR2 is SVGAGI. Points from the study as a whole: Out-of-frame alpha sequences common to twins were enriched for low generation probability. For monozygotic twins, models underestimated out-of-frame TCR alpha sharing.

This clonotype was observed a handful of times. Its specificity is unknown. From the 5' RACE reads, TCRdb called clonotypes with MiXCR, one entry per CDR3 protein. Of 1.5 million to 2 million distinct CDR3 sequences listed, less than 40% are singletons. J is TRBJ2-1 and V is TRBV6-5, with TRBD1 matching 9 bases. This clonotype was sampled from a newborn girl in good health. The sequenced sample was cord blood. In DNA, the CDR3 is TGTGCCAGCAGTTACTTGCCACAGGGGGCAGGCAATGAGCAGTTCTTC. Its translation: CASSYLPQGAGNEQFF.